This TCR beta chain was captured in a study of technical replicates of blood from several donors. In this sample, this clone turned up once. The CDR3 is 16 residues long. Germline assignment: CDR1 MNHEY and CDR2 SVGAGI. J lost 9 bases, V lost 0 bases, and 6 bases had no gene match. Data came from immunoSEQ multiplex PCR; TCRdb stores just in-frame clones and leaves some out. The table includes over 50,000 clones, about 96% detected once. The material sequenced was T cells isolated from PBMCs. The chain has TRBV6-5 and TRBJ1-6; 9 bases map to TRBD1. The receptor's source is a human donor in good health. CDR3 bases: TGTGCCAGCAGTTACTCCGGGACAGGGACTGGTTCACCCCTCCACTTT. This translates into CASSYSGTGTGSPLHF.